Described below is a single TCR beta chain sequence and its context. Its antigen is currently not known. Base qualities are not recorded, but no much larger clone differs from it by a single base. This sample was included in a study of CD8+CD57+ T cells in acquired aplastic anemia (dated by TCRdb to 2017 to 2018). About the full investigation: On average, sorted CD4+ and CD8+ cells yielded around 3.5 ug of extracted DNA, with a range of about 0.17 to 27.4 ug. CD8+CD57+ expansion was defined as frequency above the mean frequency observed in healthy subjects. Paper-wide results and their limitations: No significant difference in CD8+ Simpson's diversity was found between patients and healthy controls (P=0.060). Around 27 CD8+ CDR3 sequences were found in both patients and controls but appeared to be highly expressed in patients and within the immunodominant clones of the patients.

Expansion of CD8+CD57+ cells had been shown by flow cytometry in the patients chosen for sequencing. All patients had severe acquired aplastic anemia diagnosed by International Study of Aplastic Anemia and Agranulocytosis and Camitta criteria. No patient had received any therapy when blood was sampled. In this study, sorted CD4+ and CD8+ T cells from the blood of healthy subjects and of severe aplastic anemia patients had their TCR repertoires deep-sequenced. Patients were enrolled in the USA under clinicaltrials.gov protocols 00001620, 01623167, 00001397, 00071045, 00081523 and 00961064. Ficoll-Paque density gradient centrifugation was used to isolate peripheral blood mononuclear cells. Before DNA was extracted, CD4+ and CD8+ T cells were sorted using either FACS or magnetic beads. The CDR3 contains 13 residues, cysteine and phenylalanine counted. This entry keeps only the CDR3 DNA: 39 bases, framed from base 1. According to the germline V gene, CDR1 reads ENHRY and CDR2 reads SYGVKD. The junction shows trimming of 6 bases on V and 7 bases on J, plus 15 bases between the germline ends.

TCR beta VDJ combination and CDR3 sequence profiling used genomic DNA as the template. TCR repertoire sequencing was run on an Illumina HiSeq 2000. Per the original workflow: TRBV/TRBJ rearrangement plots, CDR3 size and DJ length profiles, and Simpson's diversity index were used to evaluate the repertoires. The immunodominant clone was defined as the most abundant DNA sequence in deep sequencing data. CDR3 amino acid sequences were checked for sharing between subjects and were compared against published repertoires and the VDJdb database. TCRdb reran the public reads through fastp at Q25 and MiXCR, keeping productive beta chains. A single entry per CDR3 protein holds the most common genes and DNA from its merged rows. These V and J calls derive from TCRdb rather than the authors' analysis. Recorded for this sample are about 150,000 distinct CDR3 sequences; about 52% of them occurred a single time. The ten largest clones represent approximately 12% of the sample.

The receptor comes from a human donor with aplastic anemia. The sequence joins TRBV10-3 to TRBJ1-2, with no reliable assignment of the D segment. Input material: sorted CD4+, CD8+, or CD8+CD57+ T cells (not recorded which) from PBMCs. The bases read TGTGCCATCAGGATGGGTCTAGCGGGTGGCTACACCTTC. Translated, it gives CAIRMGLAGGYTF.